This T cell receptor beta chain originates from a study of CD8+ T cells in alopecia areata. As concerns this clone: Its antigen remains unidentified. At the DNA level, this CDR3 is encoded by other sequences in the same sample as well.

The sequencing template was cDNA reverse transcribed from extracted RNA. The assay was immunoSEQ multiplex PCR, and TCRdb's table has in-frame clones only and misses some. The sample has roughly 200,000 clones; 63% are singletons. Points from the study as a whole: TCR sharing across patients was less clear than in mice, possibly HLA-related.

The sequence was collected from a human donor with alopecia areata. Sequencing used CD4+ T cells sorted from blood, obtained at week 0.

In DNA form, the CDR3 reads TGTGCCAGCAGCGTAGGGACGGATACGCAGTATTTT. Protein: CASSVGTDTQYF. The chain recombines TRBV9 with TRBJ2-3, with no clear D. V lost 0 bases and J lost 6, with 5 bases in between. This CDR3 spans 12 amino acids. In germline, CDR1 is SGDLS, CDR2 YYNGEE.